These 20 T cell receptor beta chains originate from one sample sequenced in a study of blood T cells in healthy people across ages. A second PCR of 7 to 11 cycles used a sample-barcoded 5' primer and a J-beta primer mix. TCRdb recomputed calls from the 5' RACE reads with MiXCR, one row per CDR3 protein. The sample contains hundreds of thousands of distinct CDR3 sequences, about 32% of which appear only once. Sequencing was done on a sample of blood. These receptors were obtained from a woman at least 80 years old in good health.

This chain links TRBV28 with TRBJ2-5; TRBD1 might be the D (5 bases). CDR1 is MDHEN and CDR2 is SYDVKM in the germline V gene. The germline V and J ends were trimmed by 1 base and 5 bases, with 17 bases remaining between them. This CDR3 has 16 residues. CDR3 nucleotides: TGTGCCAGCAGTTTATTTGGCAGGGCCAAGGGGGAGACCCAGTACTTC. It specifies CASSLFGRAKGETQYF. The variable domain in full, completed from reference TRBV28 and TRBJ2-5, reads DVKVTQSSRYLVKRTGEKVFLECVQDMDHENMFWYRQDPGLGLRLIYFSYDVKMKEKGDIPEGYSVSREKKERFSLILESASTNQTSMYLCASSLFGRAKGETQYFGPGTRLLVL.

Ten or more counts support this clonotype. The chain recombines TRBV5-1 with TRBJ2-1; 7 bases align to TRBD2. The trim removed 6 bases at V and 4 bases at J, leaving 7 bases unmatched. Germline V gene data show CDR1 as SGHRS and CDR2 as YFSETQ. The CDR3 contains 14 residues. The CDR3 DNA reads TGCGCCAGCACCCTTGGGGGGGGGTACAATGAGCAGTTCTTC. It encodes CASTLGGGYNEQFF. Full variable domain (rest looked up from reference TRBV5-1 and TRBJ2-1): KAGVTQTPRYLIKTRGQQVTLSCSPISGHRSVSWYQQTPGQGLQFLFEYFSETQRNKGNFPGRFSGRQFSNSRSEMNVSTLELGDSALYLCASTLGGGYNEQFFGPGTRLTVL.

The genes are TRBV15 and TRBJ1-5; D ambiguous. The length of the CDR3 is 17 residues. From germline, CDR1 is LNHNV and CDR2 YYDKDF (reference sequence). Between the trimmed V and J ends, which lost 0 bases and 3 bases, there was a span of 15 bases. The CDR3 loop reads CATSRDLPSNFNQPQHF. Here the CDR3 DNA reads TGTGCCACCAGCAGAGATCTACCCTCAAACTTCAATCAGCCCCAGCATTTT.

The CDR3 coding sequence is TGTGCCAGCAGCCGAAATGGGCGGGGACTTAGCACAGATACGCAGTATTTT. This sequence encodes CASSRNGRGLSTDTQYF. The chain is built from TRBV7-2 and TRBJ2-3; D perhaps matches TRBD2 (6 bases). V lost 5 bases, J lost 0 bases, and 18 bases lay in between. The CDR3 has 17 residues. The germline gives CDR1 SGHTA, CDR2 FQGNSA. Combining the CDR3 with reference TRBV7-2 and TRBJ2-3 gives the whole variable domain GAGVSQSPSNKVTEKGKDVELRCDPISGHTALYWYRQSLGQGLEFLIYFQGNSAPDKSGLPSDRFSAERTGGSVSTLTIQRTQQEDSAVYLCASSRNGRGLSTDTQYFGPGTRLTVL.

The V and J genes are TRBV5-1 and TRBJ2-1; no firm D call. Trimming left V 5 bases short and J 0 bases short, with 9 bases between. The CDR3 totals 14 residues. CDR1 and CDR2 (germline): SGHRS, YFSETQ. The CDR3 nucleotides read TGCGCCAGCAGTTTACAGAACTCCTACAATGAGCAGTTCTTC. Translating it yields CASSLQNSYNEQFF.

V is TRBV2 and J is TRBJ2-3, with 7 bases matching TRBD2. The J segment lost 9 bases and the V segment lost 5 bases, leaving 14 bases of the junction unmatched. The CDR3 consists of 15 residues. Germline assignment: CDR1 SNHLY and CDR2 FYNNEI. CDR3 nucleotide sequence: TGTGCCAGCAGTCTCCTTGGGGCGGGGGTCGAGACGCAGTATTTT. It specifies CASSLLGAGVETQYF.

The chain uses TRBV7-2 and TRBJ2-1; 10 bases line up with TRBD1. Germline V gene lookup returns CDR1 SGHTA and CDR2 FQGNSA. This CDR3 has 17 amino acids. V shed 5 bases, J shed 4 bases, and the junction held 11 bases outside the gene matches. Here the CDR3 DNA reads TGTGCCAGCAGCCTAGTGGGACCGGGACAGGGGTACAATGAGCAGTTCTTC. Translation: CASSLVGPGQGYNEQFF. The variable domain in full, with the rest retrieved from reference TRBV7-2 and TRBJ2-1, is GAGVSQSPSNKVTEKGKDVELRCDPISGHTALYWYRQSLGQGLEFLIYFQGNSAPDKSGLPSDRFSAERTGGSVSTLTIQRTQQEDSAVYLCASSLVGPGQGYNEQFFGPGTRLTVL.

The sample holds a few counts of this clonotype. V is TRBV12-3 or TRBV12-4 and J is TRBJ2-7; 11 bases line up with TRBD2. Gene TRBJ2-5 matches the end of the DNA better, so the J call may be wrong. The CDR3 has 13 residues. The CDR3: CASRLAGEETQYF. DNA of the CDR3: TGTGCCAGCAGACTAGCGGGAGAGGAGACCCAGTACTTC.

This clonotype came up a few times. V gene TRBV18 combines with J gene TRBJ2-3; 10 nucleotides match TRBD1. This CDR3 has 17 residues. V shed 5 bases, J shed 2 bases, and the junction held 10 bases outside the gene matches. The V gene's germline CDR1 is KGHSH and CDR2 LQKENI. CDR3 in DNA: TGTGCCAGCTCAGCCAAACGACAGGGGGCAAACACAGATACGCAGTATTTT. As protein: CASSAKRQGANTDTQYF.

This clonotype came up many times. The chain couples TRBV11-2 to TRBJ2-3, with 7 bases matching TRBD2. The V segment lost 4 bases and the J segment 8 bases; nucleotides outside the gene matches: 9. Germline CDR1 and CDR2: SGHAT and FQNNGV. The CDR3 runs 14 residues. CDR3 nucleotide sequence: TGTGCCAGCAGCTCTATAGCGGGTGGGGGTACGCAGTATTTT. Its translation: CASSSIAGGGTQYF.

Many counts were recorded for this clonotype. The chain links TRBV7-9 to TRBJ2-7, with TRBD1 as a possible D gene (6 bases). This CDR3 comprises 13 residues. Per germline, CDR1 SEHNR and CDR2 FQNEAQ (reference sequence). V lost 6 bases and J lost 3, with 12 bases in between. The CDR3 is CASSKQGFYEQYF. The CDR3 nucleotides are TGTGCCAGCAGTAAACAGGGTTTCTACGAGCAGTACTTC.

This chain connects TRBV20-1 to TRBJ2-1; no firm D call. Looked up from germline, CDR1 is DFQATT and CDR2 is SNEGSKA (reference sequence). The CDR3 length is 15 residues. V was cut by 1 base and J by 2 bases, with 12 bases left in between. The CDR3 DNA reads TGCAGTGCTAGAGGTGCTGCTGGCACCTACAATGAGCAGTTCTTC. Its translation: CSARGAAGTYNEQFF.

On this clonotype: A read error is possible here, since a much larger clone lies one base away. The V call is TRBV28, the J call TRBJ2-7; 9 bases agree with TRBD2. The closer fit of TRBJ2-5 to the DNA end suggests the J call may be wrong. Germline CDR1 is MDHEN and CDR2 is SYDVKM. CDR3 length: 14 residues. This CDR3 is CAGRSGGNLETQYF. DNA of the CDR3: TGTGCCGGCAGGAGCGGGGGGAACTTAGAGACCCAGTACTTC.

This clonotype showed up many times. This sequence joins TRBV11-2 and TRBJ2-3; the D gene is possibly TRBD2 (6 bases). V was clipped by 11 bases and J by 2 bases, with 17 bases between them. The germline V gene has CDR1 SGHAT and CDR2 FQNNGV. The CDR3 length is 14 residues. CDR3 region: CAVRVSGLTDTQYF. CDR3 nucleotide sequence: TGTGCCGTGAGGGTTAGCGGTCTCACAGATACGCAGTATTTT.

This clonotype was seen repeatedly, ten times or more. J is TRBJ2-7 and V is TRBV7-2, with D possibly being TRBD2 (5 bases). This CDR3 has 13 residues. The V gene lost 1 base and the J gene lost 5 bases, with 9 bases spanning the gap. The germline V gene has CDR1 SGHTA and CDR2 FQGNSA. CDR3 bases: TGTGCCAGCAGCTTAGATGGAGGTGACGAGCAGTACTTC. Translated, it gives CASSLDGGDEQYF.

The CDR3 bases are TGCAGCGTCGGGGGGGGTGGTTCCTACGAGCAGTACTTC. The encoded protein is CSVGGGGSYEQYF. V gene TRBV29-1 combines with J gene TRBJ2-4, with 8 bases aligning to TRBD2. The DNA end favors TRBJ2-7, so the J call may be wrong. This CDR3 has 13 residues. Germline V gene sequence: CDR1 SQVTM, CDR2 ANQGSEA.

At least ten counts were recorded for this clonotype. This chain's CDR3 is CASSSWAGDAEAFF. CDR3 nucleotide sequence: TGTGCCAGCAGCTCTTGGGCGGGGGACGCTGAAGCTTTCTTT. The chain uses TRBV7-9 and TRBJ1-1; D may be TRBD1 (5 bases). The CDR3 contains 14 residues. Germline V gene sequence: CDR1 SEHNR, CDR2 FQNEAQ (reference sequence). Trimming shortened V by 4 bases and J by 6 bases, and 15 bases separated the two germline ends.

This clonotype appeared many times. The J gene is TRBJ2-3, the V gene TRBV2, with unresolved D. Germline assignment: CDR1 SNHLY and CDR2 FYNNEI. This CDR3 is 12 amino acids long. The V end lost 3 bases, the J end lost 14 bases, and 15 bases lay between the germline ends. In nucleotides, the CDR3 is TGTGCCAGCAGTGAGCAGGTCGGGCCCCCGTATTTT. Translated, it gives CASSEQVGPPYF.

This clonotype was recorded once. One base away lies a much larger clone, so this may be a sequencing read error. The V call is TRBV6-1, the J call TRBJ2-3; 8 bases are a match to TRBD2. The germline V gene has CDR1 MNHNS and CDR2 SASEGT. This CDR3 has 17 residues. The V segment lost 0 bases and the J segment 6 bases; nucleotides outside the gene matches: 11. The CDR3 loop is CASSEAARAGAGDTQYF. The CDR3 region has the DNA TGTGCCAGCAGTGAAGCGGCACGAGCGGGGGCGGGGGATACGCAGTATTTT.

Comment on this clonotype: This clone may be a read error of a much larger clone one base away. This rearrangement joins TRBV15 to TRBJ2-4; tentative D call: TRBD2 (5 bases). Germline V gives CDR1 LNHNV, CDR2 YYDKDF (reference sequence). This CDR3 is built from 13 residues. Trimming left V 0 bases short and J 13 bases short, with 13 bases between. The DNA of the CDR3 is TGTGCCACCAGCAGAGATCAGGCTGGGGAGCAGTACTTC. It is translated as CATSRDQAGEQYF.